The 5 T cell receptor beta chains reported below all come from one sample, sequenced in a study of T cell clones after liver transplantation. The table came from immunoSEQ multiplex PCR; TCRdb's copy has only in-frame clones and leaves some out. Here the sample spans more than 65,000 clones, over 85% being singletons. This specimen was CD4+ T cells from blood, taken before liver transplant. These receptors originate from a human donor who received a liver transplant.

The CDR3 here is CASGLVLGLAGYEQYF. CDR3 DNA sequence: TGTGCTAGTGGTTTGGTACTTGGACTAGCGGGATACGAGCAGTACTTC. The genes are TRBV12-5 and TRBJ2-7, with TRBD2 identical over 12 bases. This CDR3 has 16 residues. Germline V gene sequence: CDR1 LGHNT, CDR2 FRNRAP. With V trimmed by 0 bases and J by 4 bases, 4 bases remained unmatched.

Here the CDR3 reads CASSRRQGFGTEAFF. CDR3 in DNA: TGTGCCAGCAGCCGCAGACAGGGTTTCGGCACTGAAGCTTTCTTT. This chain links TRBV7-8 with TRBJ1-1; 7 bases agree with TRBD1. CDR1 SGHVS and CDR2 FQNEAQ come from the germline V gene. The J segment lost 4 bases and the V segment lost 5 bases, leaving 10 bases of the junction unmatched. This CDR3 comprises 15 residues.

The chain recombines TRBV9 with TRBJ2-1, with no clear D. CDR3 size: 15 residues. Germline V gene sequence: CDR1 SGDLS, CDR2 YYNGEE. V was trimmed by 2 bases and J by 0 bases, leaving 9 bases between them. This CDR3 reads CASSVEASSYNEQFF. DNA of the CDR3: TGTGCCAGCAGCGTTGAGGCCAGCTCCTACAATGAGCAGTTCTTC.

This sequence joins TRBV6-5 and TRBJ2-2, with D tentatively TRBD2 (5 bases). This CDR3 is built from 16 residues. The germline V gene has CDR1 MNHEY and CDR2 SVGAGI. V dropped 0 bases and J dropped 2 bases, with 10 bases sitting between them. The CDR3 sequence: CASSYSSRVNTGELFF. CDR3 nucleotides: TGTGCCAGCAGTTACTCCTCGAGGGTAAACACCGGGGAGCTGTTTTTT.

This chain connects TRBV11-2 to TRBJ2-5; D unclear. V lost 5 bases, J lost 5 bases, and 18 bases lay in between. CDR1 is SGHAT, CDR2 FQNNGV, per germline. This CDR3 spans 15 amino acids. This CDR3 is CASSPYWVQSETQYF. The CDR3 bases are TGTGCCAGCAGCCCCTACTGGGTCCAATCGGAGACCCAGTACTTC. Together with reference TRBV11-2 and TRBJ2-5, the CDR3 gives the full variable domain: EAGVAQSPRYKIIEKRQSVAFWCNPISGHATLYWYQQILGQGPKLLIQFQNNGVVDDSQLPKDRFSAERLKGVDSTLKIQPAKLEDSAVYLCASSPYWVQSETQYFGPGTRLLVL.